The rows below give T cell receptor beta chains drawn from one sample of a study of blood T cell repertoires in COVID-19. Assay: immunoSEQ multiplex PCR; the TCRdb copy retains only in-frame clones and omits some. The sample has around 95,000 clones, just under 85% seen once; the top ten hold around an eighth. The sample was peripheral blood. These receptors all come from a man aged 45-60 years with active or convalescent COVID-19. Each CDR3 is given with its conserved first and last residue. Fields, in order: V gene, clone size, J gene, CDR3 protein. The size of a clone is reported for some rows only, either as once, few or many, or as a class for expanded clones.

TRBV6-5	.	TRBJ1-2	CASSLDRVTGYTF
TRBV19	.	TRBJ2-5	CATGGTVQETQYF
TRBV3-1/TRBV3-2	.	TRBJ2-1	CASRSSGEDEQFF
TRBV3-1/TRBV3-2	.	TRBJ2-7	CASSPAGELEEQYF
TRBV9	.	TRBJ2-3	CASSEPGEGTDTQYF
TRBV4-1	.	TRBJ2-7	CASSQAPGQSSYEQYF
TRBV11-2	.	TRBJ2-1	CASSSDGLAGGINEQFF
TRBV10-3	.	TRBJ1-2	CAISESIQYYGYTF
TRBV9	.	TRBJ1-2	CASSVAGYGYTF
TRBV15	.	TRBJ1-1	CATSRRGNTEAFF
TRBV28	.	TRBJ2-1	CASTPGGLAGDEQFF
TRBV4-1	.	TRBJ2-7	CASSEEGGPFEQYF
TRBV24-1	.	TRBJ1-5	CATSGGTGVSQPQHF
TRBV27	.	TRBJ1-2	CASSSHRVGYTF
TRBV19	.	TRBJ2-7	CASSDGTGNPYEQYF
TRBV28	.	TRBJ2-7	CASSLNRGLSEQYF
TRBV14	.	TRBJ1-1	CASSQLTGGRDTEAFF
TRBV27	.	TRBJ1-1	CASSLRAMNTEAFF
TRBV4-2	.	TRBJ2-1	CASSHGGAGVTGEQFF
TRBV10-2	many	TRBJ2-7	CATSTSGTYEQYF
TRBV7-3	.	TRBJ2-5	CASSRTGSETQYF
TRBV19	once	TRBJ2-1	CASDSVTRGKQFF
TRBV18	.	TRBJ1-2	CASSPTGDGYTF
TRBV11-3	few	TRBJ2-2	CASSLGLAGVDTGELFF